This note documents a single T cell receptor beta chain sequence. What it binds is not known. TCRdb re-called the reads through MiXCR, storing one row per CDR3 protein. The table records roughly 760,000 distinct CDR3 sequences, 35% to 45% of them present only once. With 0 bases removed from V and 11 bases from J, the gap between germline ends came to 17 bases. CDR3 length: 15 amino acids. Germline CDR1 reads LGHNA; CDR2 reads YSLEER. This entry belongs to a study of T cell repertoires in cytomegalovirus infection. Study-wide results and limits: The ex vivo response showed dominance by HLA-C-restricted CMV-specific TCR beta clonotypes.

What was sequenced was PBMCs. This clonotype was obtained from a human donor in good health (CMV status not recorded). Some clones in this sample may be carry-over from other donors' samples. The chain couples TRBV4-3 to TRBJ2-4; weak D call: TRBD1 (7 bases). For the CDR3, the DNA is TGCGCCAGCAGCCAAGACCTAGGGCAGGGGGGTTTTCAGTACTTC. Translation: CASSQDLGQGGFQYF.